This is a list of T cell receptor beta chains from one sample in a study of CD8 T cells in Susac syndrome. TCRdb independently ran MiXCR on the immunoSEQ multiplex PCR reads; one entry per CDR3 protein. The table shows approximately 160,000 distinct CDR3 sequences, with 85% to 95% occurring only once. The specimen was CD4+ T cells from PBMCs. Receptors originate from a human donor in good health. Both conserved end residues are part of each CDR3. The order of the fields is D gene, CDR3 length, J gene, V gene, clone size, CDR3 DNA, CDR3 protein. The D gene is left open where the match is weak. Size values are once, few and many counts, or a class for expanded clones, and some rows have none.

-,15,TRBJ2-5,TRBV20-1,-,TGCAGTGCTAGCCCCCAGACAGGGGCGGGGGGGACCCAGTACTTC,CSASPQTGAGGTQYF
TRBD1,16,TRBJ1-4,TRBV9,-,TGTGCCAGCAGCCTTGACAGGGGCTCAACTAATGAAAAACTGTTTTTT,CASSLDRGSTNEKLFF
TRBD1,16,TRBJ1-5,TRBV6-6,once,TGTGCCAGCAGTTACTCGATGGGACAGGCCAATCAGCCCCAGCATTTT,CASSYSMGQANQPQHF
TRBD1,13,TRBJ1-2,TRBV12-3/TRBV12-4,-,TGTGCCAGCAGTTTGAGGGACAGCTATGGCTACACCTTC,CASSLRDSYGYTF
-,16,TRBJ2-3,TRBV3-1,-,TGTGCCAGCAGCCAACACCTAGACTACCTTGGGGATACGCAGTATTTT,CASSQHLDYLGDTQYF
-,14,TRBJ2-4,TRBV7-9,-,TGTGCCAGCAGCTTCTTTCGGGACTCCCCACCCTCTCACTTC,CASSFFRDSPPSHF
-,13,TRBJ1-5,TRBV7-9,-,TGTGCCAGCAGTGAGAGGGGGGGACAGCCCCAGCATTTT,CASSERGGQPQHF
TRBD2,14,TRBJ2-5,TRBV5-1,-,TGCGCCAGCAGTACTAGCGCCCCAAGCGGGACCCAGTACTTC,CASSTSAPSGTQYF
TRBD1,15,TRBJ2-3,TRBV20-1,-,TGCAGTGCTAGTGGGACAGGGGAATTCACAGATACGCAGTATTTT,CSASGTGEFTDTQYF
-,16,TRBJ1-2,TRBV6-1,-,TGTGCCAGCAGTGAAGTCCTTTCCCAGGCTAACTATGGCTACACCTTC,CASSEVLSQANYGYTF
-,13,TRBJ1-6,TRBV23-1,-,TGCGCCAGCAGCCAAGACAGTCCCAGACCCCTCCACTTT,CASSQDSPRPLHF
TRBD2,13,TRBJ2-1,TRBV6-6,-,TGTGCCAGCAGCTTAGCGGGGGGGAATGAGCAGTTCTTC,CASSLAGGNEQFF
-,13,TRBJ1-2,TRBV5-4,-,TGTGCCAGCAGCTTGGAGGGGTACTATGGCTACACCTTC,CASSLEGYYGYTF
-,16,TRBJ2-2,TRBV9,-,TGTGCCAGCAGCCCTCGCCCTCAACAGTCTACCGGGGAGCTGTTTTTT,CASSPRPQQSTGELFF
TRBD1,16,TRBJ2-3,TRBV4-2,-,TGTGCCAGCAGCCTTGGACAGGGGGACATCACAGATACGCAGTATTTT,CASSLGQGDITDTQYF
-,15,TRBJ1-2,TRBV7-9,-,TGTGCCAGCAGCTTAGCTGGGGCTAGTGGCTATGGCTACACCTTC,CASSLAGASGYGYTF
TRBD2,14,TRBJ2-5,TRBV2,once,TGTGCCAGCACAGGGACTAATTACCAAGAGACCCAGTACTTC,CASTGTNYQETQYF
-,13,TRBJ2-3,TRBV29-1,-,TGCAGCGGGGGCCGATCTAGCACAGATACGCAGTATTTT,CSGGRSSTDTQYF
-,15,TRBJ2-7,TRBV6-6,-,TGTGCCAGCAGTTACTCCTCCGAGAGGGCCTACGAGCAGTACTTC,CASSYSSERAYEQYF
TRBD1,15,TRBJ1-4,TRBV5-6,once,TGTGCCAGCAGCTTCCTCAGGACAGGAGACGAAAAACTGTTTTTT,CASSFLRTGDEKLFF
-,15,TRBJ2-3,TRBV5-4,-,TGTGCCAGCAGCCCCGGGGGGCAAAGCACAGATACGCAGTATTTT,CASSPGGQSTDTQYF
-,14,TRBJ2-7,TRBV6-6,-,TGTGCCAGCAGAGAGGCGGACGGAACCTACGAGCAGTACTTC,CASREADGTYEQYF
-,14,TRBJ2-5,TRBV3-1,-,TGTGCCAGCAGCCAAATCTTTGCTCAAGAGACCCAGTACTTC,CASSQIFAQETQYF
-,16,TRBJ2-5,TRBV4-1,once,TGCGCCAGCAGCCAAAATCCGGCGGTCATCGGGGAGACCCAGTACTTC,CASSQNPAVIGETQYF
-,12,TRBJ1-4,TRBV4-2,once,TGTGCCAGCAGCCAAGCGCAGGAAAAACTGTTTTTT,CASSQAQEKLFF
-,12,TRBJ1-2,TRBV18,-,TGTGCCAGCTCACCACCGACCGATGGCTACACCTTC,CASSPPTDGYTF
TRBD2,13,TRBJ2-7,TRBV5-1,-,TGCGCCAGCAGCTTACCCGGGACTACGTCTTATTACTTC,CASSLPGTTSYYF
TRBD2,19,TRBJ2-1,TRBV4-1,-,TGCGCCAGCAGCCAAGATAGGATACAGCGGGGGGGTTATTACAATGAGCAGTTCTTC,CASSQDRIQRGGYYNEQFF
-,12,TRBJ1-1,TRBV7-2,-,TGTGCCAGCAGCTTAGCGGGACGTGAAGCTTTCTTT,CASSLAGREAFF
-,14,TRBJ1-2,TRBV4-2,-,TGTGCCAGCAGCCAGACCGGACGAGACTATGGCTACACCTTC,CASSQTGRDYGYTF
TRBD2,15,TRBJ2-3,TRBV20-1,-,TGCAGTGCCCCAACTAGCGGGGGGGCCCCAGATACGCAGTATTTT,CSAPTSGGAPDTQYF
-,13,TRBJ1-1,TRBV5-1,-,TGCGCCAGCAGTTTTTGGGGAGGAACTGAAGCTTTCTTT,CASSFWGGTEAFF
-,13,TRBJ2-1,TRBV20-1,-,TGCAGTGCTAGAGATCCGACTTACAATGAGCAGTTCTTC,CSARDPTYNEQFF
-,16,TRBJ2-7,TRBV9,-,TGTGCCAGCAGCGTAGGGTGGCAGGGGTTGCCCTACGAGCAGTACTTC,CASSVGWQGLPYEQYF
TRBD1,13,TRBJ2-7,TRBV29-1,-,TGCAGCGTTGAGGGGGACAGGGCGGGAGAGCAGTACTTC,CSVEGDRAGEQYF
-,15,TRBJ2-4,TRBV20-1,-,TGCAGTGCTAGAGATAACCCTAGCAGCGGGAACATTCAGTACTTC,CSARDNPSSGNIQYF
TRBD1,16,TRBJ2-7,TRBV5-1,-,TGCGCCAGCAGCTTAGCTGAACAGGGGTTCTCCTACGAGCAGTACTTC,CASSLAEQGFSYEQYF
-,14,TRBJ1-1,TRBV2,-,TGTGCCAGCAGTGAACAGGGGCCAAACACTGAAGCTTTCTTT,CASSEQGPNTEAFF
-,14,TRBJ1-2,TRBV5-1,-,TGCGCCAGCAGCTTGGCCGGGGGAGTCTATGGCTACACCTTC,CASSLAGGVYGYTF
-,14,TRBJ2-7,TRBV4-2,-,TGTGCCAGCAGCCAAGATCGGCCTCACCATGGGCAGTACTTC,CASSQDRPHHGQYF
-,14,TRBJ1-2,TRBV6-2/TRBV6-3,-,TGTGCCAGCAGTTACTACGACAGACCGTATGGCTACACCTTC,CASSYYDRPYGYTF